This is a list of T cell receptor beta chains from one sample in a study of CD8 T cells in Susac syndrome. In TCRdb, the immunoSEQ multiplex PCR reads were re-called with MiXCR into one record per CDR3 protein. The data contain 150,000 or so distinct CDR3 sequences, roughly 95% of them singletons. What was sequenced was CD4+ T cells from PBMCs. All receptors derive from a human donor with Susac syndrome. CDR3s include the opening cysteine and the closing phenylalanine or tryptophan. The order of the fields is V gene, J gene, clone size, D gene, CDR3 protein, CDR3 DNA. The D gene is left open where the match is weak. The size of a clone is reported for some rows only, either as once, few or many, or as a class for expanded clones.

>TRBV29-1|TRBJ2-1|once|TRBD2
CSVESTSARPYNEQFF
TGCAGCGTTGAGTCGACTAGCGCAAGACCATACAATGAGCAGTTCTTC
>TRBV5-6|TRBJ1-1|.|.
CASSYSPAGNTEAFF
TGTGCCAGCAGCTACTCACCGGCGGGAAACACTGAAGCTTTCTTT
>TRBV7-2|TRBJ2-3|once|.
CASIKLGGASTDTQYF
TGTGCCAGCATAAAATTGGGTGGAGCTAGCACAGATACGCAGTATTTT
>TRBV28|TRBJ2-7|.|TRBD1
CASSLTGANSYEQYF
TGTGCCAGCAGTCTAACAGGGGCCAACTCCTACGAGCAGTACTTC
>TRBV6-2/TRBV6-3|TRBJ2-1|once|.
CASSYAATKEPYNEQFF
TGTGCCAGCAGTTACGCGGCGACCAAAGAACCTTACAATGAGCAGTTCTTC
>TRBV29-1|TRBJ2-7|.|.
CSVDRVGPYEQYF
TGCAGCGTTGACAGGGTGGGGCCCTACGAGCAGTACTTC
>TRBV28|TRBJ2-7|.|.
CASSFVHEQYF
TGTGCCAGCAGTTTCGTCCACGAGCAGTACTTC
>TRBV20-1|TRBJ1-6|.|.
CSARTGGGSPLHF
TGCAGTGCTAGAACAGGTGGTGGGTCACCCCTCCACTTT
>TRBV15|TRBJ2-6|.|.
CATKTGSGANVLTF
TGTGCCACCAAAACCGGCTCTGGGGCCAACGTCCTGACTTTC
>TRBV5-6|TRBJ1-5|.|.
CASSLRQVGNQPQHF
TGTGCCAGCAGCCTCCGACAGGTTGGCAATCAGCCCCAGCATTTT
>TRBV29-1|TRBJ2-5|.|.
CSVEGIPQTQYF
TGCAGCGTTGAAGGAATCCCACAGACCCAGTACTTC
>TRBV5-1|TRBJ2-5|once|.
CASRVEETQYF
TGCGCCAGCAGGGTAGAAGAGACCCAGTACTTC
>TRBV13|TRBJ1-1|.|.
CASSLRAISEAFF
TGTGCCAGCAGCTTACGCGCTATCAGTGAAGCTTTCTTT
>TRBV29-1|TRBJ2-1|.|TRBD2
CRAEGGTSGPNEQFF
TGCAGGGCAGAAGGCGGGACTAGCGGACCCAATGAGCAGTTCTTC
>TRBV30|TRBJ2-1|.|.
CAWSRNSGKGNEQFF
TGTGCCTGGAGTCGGAATAGCGGTAAGGGTAATGAGCAGTTCTTC
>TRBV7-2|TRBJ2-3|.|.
CASSRGAGDTQYF
TGTGCCAGCAGCCGGGGGGCGGGGGATACGCAGTATTTT
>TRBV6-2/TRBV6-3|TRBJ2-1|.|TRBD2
CASSGSGTYNEQFF
TGTGCCAGCAGCGGTAGCGGGACGTACAATGAGCAGTTCTTC
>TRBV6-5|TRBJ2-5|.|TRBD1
CASSRLGTGQETQYF
TGTGCCAGCAGCCGCCTTGGGACAGGGCAAGAGACCCAGTACTTC
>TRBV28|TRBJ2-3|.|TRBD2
CASSSSGLDPDTQYF
TGTGCCAGCAGTTCCTCGGGACTAGACCCAGATACGCAGTATTTT
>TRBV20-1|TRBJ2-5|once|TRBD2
CSARASAGGYQETQYF
TGCAGTGCTAGAGCCTCAGCGGGAGGGTACCAAGAGACCCAGTACTTC
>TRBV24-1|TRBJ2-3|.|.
CATSDFPDTQYF
TGTGCCACCAGTGATTTTCCAGATACGCAGTATTTT
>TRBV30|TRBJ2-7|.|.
CAWSVSPRSYEQYF
TGTGCCTGGAGTGTATCCCCCCGCTCCTACGAGCAGTACTTC
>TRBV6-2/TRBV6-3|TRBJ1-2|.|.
CASRDTTGYGYTF
TGTGCCAGCAGAGACACCACCGGCTATGGCTACACCTTC
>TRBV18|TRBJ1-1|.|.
CASSPQNFAHF
TGTGCCAGCTCACCACAGAATTTTGCCCACTTT
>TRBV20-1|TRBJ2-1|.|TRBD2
CSARGLAGGDEQFF
TGCAGTGCAAGAGGGCTAGCGGGAGGGGATGAGCAGTTCTTC
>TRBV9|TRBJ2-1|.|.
CASSVQGFSYNEQFF
TGTGCCAGCAGCGTGCAGGGATTCTCCTACAATGAGCAGTTCTTC
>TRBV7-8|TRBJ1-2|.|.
CASSLRDSANYGYTF
TGTGCCAGCAGCTTAAGGGACTCAGCTAACTATGGCTACACCTTC
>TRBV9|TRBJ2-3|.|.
CASSERGEMLRTDTQYF
TGTGCCAGCAGCGAGAGAGGGGAAATGCTACGTACAGATACGCAGTATTTT
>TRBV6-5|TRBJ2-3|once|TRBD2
CATLAGVPDTQYF
TGTGCCACCCTAGCGGGAGTCCCAGATACGCAGTATTTT
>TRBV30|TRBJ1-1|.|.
CAWIERFPITEAFF
TGTGCCTGGATCGAGAGGTTCCCAATCACTGAAGCTTTCTTT
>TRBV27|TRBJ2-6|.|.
CASSPGSSGANVLTF
TGTGCCAGCAGCCCCGGTAGCTCTGGGGCCAACGTCCTGACTTTC
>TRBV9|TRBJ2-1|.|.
CASGRWETYNEQFF
TGTGCCAGCGGGCGGTGGGAGACCTACAATGAGCAGTTCTTC
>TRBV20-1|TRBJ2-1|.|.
CSARDLVLGEQFF
TGCAGTGCTAGAGATCTTGTCCTGGGTGAGCAGTTCTTC